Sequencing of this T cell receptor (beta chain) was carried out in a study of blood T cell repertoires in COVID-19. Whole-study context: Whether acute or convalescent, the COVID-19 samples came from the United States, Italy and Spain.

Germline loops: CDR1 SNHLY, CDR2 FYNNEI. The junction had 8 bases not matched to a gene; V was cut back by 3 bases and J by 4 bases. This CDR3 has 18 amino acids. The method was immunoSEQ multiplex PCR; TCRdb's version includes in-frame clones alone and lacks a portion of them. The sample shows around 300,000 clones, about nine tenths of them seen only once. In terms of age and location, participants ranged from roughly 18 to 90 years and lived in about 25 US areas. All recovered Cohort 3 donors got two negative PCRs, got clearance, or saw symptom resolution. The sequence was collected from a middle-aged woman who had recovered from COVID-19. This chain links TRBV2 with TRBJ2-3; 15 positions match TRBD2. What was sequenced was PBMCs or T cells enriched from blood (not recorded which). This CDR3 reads CASSDEGLAGGSSDTQYF. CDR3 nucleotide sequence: TGTGCCAGCAGTGATGAAGGACTAGCGGGGGGGTCTTCAGATACGCAGTATTTT.